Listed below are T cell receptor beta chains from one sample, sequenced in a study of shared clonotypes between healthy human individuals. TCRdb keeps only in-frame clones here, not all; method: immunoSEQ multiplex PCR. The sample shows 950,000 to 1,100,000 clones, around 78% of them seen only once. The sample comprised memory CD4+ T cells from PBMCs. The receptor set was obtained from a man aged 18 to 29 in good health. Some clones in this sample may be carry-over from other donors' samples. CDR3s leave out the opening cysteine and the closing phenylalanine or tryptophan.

SVASGRNNEQF TRBJ2-1 11 TRBV29-1
SVTATNEKLF TRBJ1-4 10 TRBV29-1
ASSPVVASGIYEQY TRBJ2-7 14 TRBV4-2
ASSLQGREQY TRBJ2-7 10 TRBV28
ASSLEVLAGSSDTQY TRBJ2-3 15 TRBV5-1
AWEQGSGYT TRBJ1-2 9 TRBV30
ASSLDRVTEAF TRBJ1-1 11 TRBV11-2
ASSEFRNTGELF TRBJ2-2 12 TRBV2
ASRPVSGREETQY TRBJ2-5 13 TRBV25-1
ASSDRGPGTQY TRBJ2-3 11 TRBV2
ASSLRGRAAETQY TRBJ2-5 13 TRBV27
ASSLVPRTGELF TRBJ2-2 12 TRBV5-8
ASRKQGNQETQY TRBJ2-5 12 TRBV6-1
ASSRFVGVGTDTQY TRBJ2-3 14 TRBV4-1
ASSDFDRFGEKLF TRBJ1-4 13 TRBV5-6
ASSQALREGIGELF TRBJ2-2 14 TRBV4-2